Presented here are 4 T cell receptor beta chains from one specimen sequenced in a study of spatial heterogeneity in lung cancer. TCRdb redid the calling of the 5' RACE reads with MiXCR, one entry per CDR3 protein. The table shows some 120,000 distinct CDR3 sequences, with 9% to 15% occurring only once. Time point reported: blood at routine non-recurrence follow-up after resection. Researchers sequenced whole RNA taken from tumor, nontumor lung or frozen PBMC without sorting. Specimen: PBMCs, collected at follow-up. These receptors were obtained from a male donor with early-stage non-small cell lung cancer.

There are a few counts of this clonotype. The chain joins TRBV5-1 to TRBJ2-7; TRBD1 aligns across 12 bases. The CDR3 length is 15 residues. Germline lookup yields CDR1 SGHRS and CDR2 YFSETQ. V shed 4 bases, J shed 4 bases, and the junction held 6 bases outside the gene matches. The CDR3 DNA is TGCGCCAGCAGCACCGGGACAGGGGGCTTTTACGAGCAGTACTTC. This gives the protein CASSTGTGGFYEQYF.

The sample holds many counts of this clonotype. The CDR3 bases are TGTGCCTCGACCGAGGCGGGGGCACAGACCCAGTACTTC. Its protein product is CASTEAGAQTQYF. The chain links TRBV10-3 to TRBJ2-5; a possible D gene is TRBD2 (7 bases). The CDR3 sequence is 13 residues long. Germline CDR1 and CDR2: ENHRY and SYGVKD. With 11 bases removed from V and 6 bases from J, the gap between germline ends came to 19 bases.

The chain couples TRBV6-1 to TRBJ1-2; tentatively, D is TRBD1 (6 bases). V lost 0 bases to trimming and J lost 7 bases, with 15 bases between them. Germline CDR1 and CDR2: MNHNS and SASEGT. The CDR3 contains 15 residues. Here the CDR3 reads CASSEAAGRGGGYTF. CDR3 sequence (DNA): TGTGCCAGCAGTGAAGCGGCGGGCAGGGGAGGTGGCTACACCTTC.

The table lists this clonotype with many counts. V usage is TRBV6-1 and J usage is TRBJ1-2; the D is unclear. Germline loops: CDR1 MNHNS, CDR2 SASEGT. This CDR3 spans 13 amino acids. The V end was cut by 6 bases, the J end by 8 bases, with 16 bases between. The CDR3 protein is CASSGRVWEGYTF. In DNA form, the CDR3 reads TGTGCCAGCAGCGGACGGGTCTGGGAGGGCTACACCTTC.